One TCR beta chain is described in this entry. Its binding antigen is unknown. No much larger clone exists at a distance of one base, and base qualities are not known. The data stem from a study of T cell responses to AZD1222 COVID-19 vaccine (dated by TCRdb to the early 2020s). With regard to the full study: AZD1222 recipients with second doses at about 4 weeks or about 12 weeks were pooled, because spike-specific TCR depth and breadth did not differ between schedules. A total of approximately 230 trial participants underwent TCR sequencing, of whom around 200 received two doses of AZD1222 and 26 received two doses of the MenACWY control vaccine. Trial participants were enrolled into age subgroups of 18-55, 56-69 and 70-plus years, which contained 148, 28 and 57 TCR-sequenced participants, respectively. Results the study describes overall, beyond this receptor: Participants were mostly white British, with more females than males. The authors suggested clonal diversity may have been underestimated. Conclusions about previously exposed vaccinees are limited because only five to seven AZD1222 recipients were SARS-CoV-2 seropositive at baseline. Vaccine-associated CD4 TCRs spanned the whole spike protein, with dominant responses in regions 160-218 and 743-854. Epitopes outside the regions mutated in the B.1.351 and B.1.1.7 variants were reportedly recognized by nearly half of the unique spike-specific TCRs. In the small 56-69-year group, the increase in depth fell short of significance, most likely because of low power. No day 14 peak-response samples were available, so repertoires were characterized only after the peak T cell response. A significant rise in spike-specific TCR breadth and depth was observed after two AZD1222 doses relative to day 0 and relative to MenACWY recipients.

What this sample's time point label stands for: baseline before first vaccination. The vaccinee samples were drawn from two UK trials, COV001 and COV002, one of which was a single-blind randomized controlled phase 2/3 trial testing AZD1222 (ChAdOx1 nCoV-19) in healthy adults. Trial participant PBMC samples were collected at day 0 and day 28 after the second dose for TCRbeta chain sequencing. The germline ends are 2 bases apart after V is trimmed by 1 base and J by 5 bases. According to the germline V gene, CDR1 reads SGHAT and CDR2 reads FQNNGV. The cysteine opens and the phenylalanine closes a CDR3 of 11 amino acids. The entry retains the CDR3 DNA only, 33 bases that are in frame from base 1. The CDR3 regions of human TCRbeta chains were analyzed by immunosequencing. Processing in the source paper ran as follows. Repertoire TCRs were matched against a reference library of SARS-CoV-2-specific TCRs generated with the MIRA antigen-specificity platform. Breadth was defined as the fraction of unique TCRs that were SARS-CoV-2-associated. Depth was defined as the fraction of total T cells that were SARS-CoV-2-associated. Using the MIRA data, each spike-specific TCR was assigned both to the spike region to which the TCR was reactive and to a CD4 or CD8 class. Log10-transformed breadth and depth values were compared by one-way ANOVA with Sidak's multiple comparisons tests. Imported from immuneACCESS, the table was reduced by TCRdb to in-frame sequences with V and J called. These copies leave out some clones; in studies compared against another copy, an unresolved V gene accounts for under half, and the cause of the remainder is not known. The DNA was the basis for D and trimming; V, J and clone size are from that table. This sample holds about 180,000 clones; roughly nine tenths were observed only once. Together, the top ten hold about 3% of the sample.

The chain couples TRBV11-2 to TRBJ2-5, with an unclear D gene assignment. Sequenced material: peripheral blood, taken on day 0 of AZD1222 vaccination. The receptor was isolated from an adult in good health. The DNA sequence reads TGTGCCAGCAGCTTAGCGGAGACCCAGTACTTC. Its coded protein is CASSLAETQYF.